This is a list of T cell receptor beta chains from one sample in a study of T cells after yellow fever vaccination. TCRdb itself ran the 5' RACE reads through MiXCR, one entry per CDR3 protein. The profile shows 450,000 to 550,000 distinct CDR3 sequences, less than 20% of them singletons. This specimen was PBMCs, taken 15 days after the yellow fever booster vaccination. Receptors originate from a man in his thirties or forties who received the YFV17D yellow fever vaccine. The CDR3 runs from the conserved cysteine through the conserved F or W. D genes are given only for firm matches. The listing skips clone size in some rows; elsewhere it reads once, few, many or a size class.

TRBV12-3/TRBV12-4	TRBJ2-5	.	few	CASSFQGLRETQYF	TGTGCCAGCAGTTTCCAGGGCCTTAGGGAGACCCAGTACTTC
TRBV19	TRBJ2-5	.	.	CASSIERISTQETQYF	TGTGCCAGTAGTATAGAACGGATATCCACTCAAGAGACCCAGTACTTC
TRBV18	TRBJ2-5	TRBD2	many	CASSPGLASETQYF	TGTGCCAGCTCGCCGGGACTAGCGTCAGAGACCCAGTACTTC
TRBV5-1	TRBJ2-1	TRBD2	few	CASSFSGAPGNEQFF	TGCGCCAGCAGTTTTAGCGGGGCGCCGGGGAATGAGCAGTTCTTC
TRBV9	TRBJ1-5	.	few	CASSQGWSNQPQHF	TGTGCCAGCAGTCAAGGGTGGTCCAATCAGCCCCAGCATTTT
TRBV29-1	TRBJ2-7	TRBD2	.	CSVTASGTSYEQYF	TGCAGCGTCACAGCTAGCGGGACTTCCTACGAGCAGTACTTC
TRBV20-1	TRBJ2-2	.	.	CSARGLITGELFF	TGCAGTGCTAGGGGCCTGATCACCGGGGAGCTGTTTTTT
TRBV28	TRBJ2-2	.	many	CASSRESRELFF	TGTGCCAGCAGCCGGGAAAGCCGAGAGCTGTTTTTT
TRBV29-1	TRBJ2-3	TRBD2	.	CSVQLAGGPTDTQYF	TGCAGCGTCCAACTAGCGGGAGGACCCACAGATACGCAGTATTTT
TRBV20-1	TRBJ2-1	TRBD2	few	CSARALGLAGVGEQFF	TGCAGTGCTAGAGCCCTTGGACTAGCGGGAGTGGGTGAGCAGTTCTTC
TRBV9	TRBJ2-7	.	few	CASSVAQGYEQYF	TGTGCCAGCAGCGTAGCTCAGGGTTACGAGCAGTACTTC
TRBV29-1	TRBJ2-6	.	.	CSVDSGANVLTF	TGCAGCGTGGACTCTGGGGCCAACGTCCTGACTTTC
TRBV6-5	TRBJ2-7	.	.	CASSYSALSSYEQYF	TGTGCCAGCAGTTACTCAGCGCTGAGCTCCTACGAGCAGTACTTC
TRBV2	TRBJ2-3	.	.	CASKDSTDTQYF	TGTGCCAGCAAAGACAGCACAGATACGCAGTATTTT
TRBV27	TRBJ2-3	.	.	CASSRASDTQYF	TGTGCCAGCAGTCGTGCGTCGGATACGCAGTATTTT
TRBV30	TRBJ2-1	TRBD2	few	CAWSVGAGAYEQFF	TGTGCCTGGAGTGTAGGAGCGGGAGCTTACGAGCAGTTCTTC
TRBV12-3/TRBV12-4	TRBJ2-1	.	.	CASSLNRDIHNEQFF	TGTGCCAGCAGCCTAAACCGGGACATACACAATGAGCAGTTCTTC
TRBV29-1	TRBJ1-6	.	few	CSVGGAANSPLHF	TGCAGCGTTGGCGGAGCGGCCAATTCACCCCTCCACTTT
TRBV6-5	TRBJ2-7	.	few	CASSYHGRGNEQYF	TGTGCCAGCAGTTACCACGGGAGAGGGAACGAGCAGTACTTC
TRBV29-1	TRBJ2-7	TRBD1	.	CSVAGQARSYEQYF	TGCAGCGTCGCGGGACAGGCGAGATCCTACGAGCAGTACTTC
TRBV7-6	TRBJ2-1	TRBD2	.	CASSARTSHEQFF	TGTGCCAGCAGCGCCAGGACTAGCCATGAGCAGTTCTTC
TRBV7-6	TRBJ1-3	.	.	CASSFQGPGNTIYF	TGTGCCAGCAGCTTTCAAGGGCCCGGAAACACCATATATTTT
TRBV20-1	TRBJ2-1	TRBD1	few	CSASRPSRTGVGFGYNEQFF	TGCAGTGCTAGTAGACCTTCCCGGACAGGGGTCGGGTTTGGCTACAATGAGCAGTTCTTC
TRBV4-1	TRBJ2-1	TRBD1	.	CASSQETGTADYEQFF	TGCGCCAGCAGCCAAGAGACGGGGACAGCGGATTATGAGCAGTTCTTC
TRBV3-1	TRBJ2-3	TRBD2	.	CASSQGTSGLNTQYF	TGTGCCAGCAGCCAAGGGACTAGCGGTCTAAATACGCAGTATTTT
TRBV12-3/TRBV12-4	TRBJ2-2	TRBD2	.	CASSWGASGSFAGELFF	TGTGCCAGCAGTTGGGGGGCTAGCGGGAGCTTCGCCGGGGAGCTGTTTTTT
TRBV3-1	TRBJ2-7	.	.	CASSSRKGQGSYEQYF	TGTGCCAGCAGCTCCCGAAAAGGTCAGGGGTCCTACGAGCAGTACTTC
TRBV28	TRBJ2-5	TRBD2	.	CASSAGTSGRALETQYF	TGTGCCAGCAGTGCCGGGACTAGCGGGAGGGCCCTAGAGACCCAGTACTTC
TRBV9	TRBJ1-6	.	few	CASSVEDSTYNSPLHF	TGTGCCAGCAGCGTAGAAGACAGCACCTATAATTCACCCCTCCACTTT
TRBV18	TRBJ2-7	.	few	CASSPPQGDEQYF	TGTGCCAGCTCACCGCCCCAGGGAGACGAGCAGTACTTC
TRBV11-2	TRBJ1-1	.	.	CASSPANMNTEAFF	TGTGCCAGCAGCCCCGCCAACATGAACACTGAAGCTTTCTTT